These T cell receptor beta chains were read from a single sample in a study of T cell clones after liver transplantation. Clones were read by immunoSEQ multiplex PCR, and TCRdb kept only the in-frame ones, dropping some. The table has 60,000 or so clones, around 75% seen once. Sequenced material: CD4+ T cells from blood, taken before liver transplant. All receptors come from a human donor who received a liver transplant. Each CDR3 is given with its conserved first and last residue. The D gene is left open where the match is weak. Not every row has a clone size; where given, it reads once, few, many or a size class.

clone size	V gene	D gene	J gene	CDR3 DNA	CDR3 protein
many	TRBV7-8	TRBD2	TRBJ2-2	TGTGCCAGCAGCTTAGTCGGCGGGGGGGTGGTCGGGGAGCTGTTTTTT	CASSLVGGGVVGELFF
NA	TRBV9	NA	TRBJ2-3	TGTGCCAGCAGCGCCGGAGGGACGCAGTATTTT	CASSAGGTQYF
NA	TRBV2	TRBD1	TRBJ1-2	TGTGCCAGCAGTGTTTCAGGGGGCTATGGCTACACCTTC	CASSVSGGYGYTF
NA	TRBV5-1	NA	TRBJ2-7	TGCGCCAGCAGCTTGACAGGGCTGAACGAGCAGTACTTC	CASSLTGLNEQYF
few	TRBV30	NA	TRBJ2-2	TGTGCCTGGAGTGTACTCGACACCGGGGAGCTGTTTTTT	CAWSVLDTGELFF
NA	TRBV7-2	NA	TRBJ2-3	TGTGCCAGCAACTTGATAGGGGCGAGCACAGATACGCAGTATTTT	CASNLIGASTDTQYF
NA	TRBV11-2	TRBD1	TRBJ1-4	TGTGCCAGCAGCTTCGGACAGGGCTTGGGTGAAAAACTGTTTTTT	CASSFGQGLGEKLFF
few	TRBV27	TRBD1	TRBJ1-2	TGTGCCAGCAGTTTAGGTTTGGGACAGGGTGAACCTGGCTACACCTTC	CASSLGLGQGEPGYTF
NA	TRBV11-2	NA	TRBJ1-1	TGTGCCAGCAGCTTAGGGTTCCGGGGGTCCACTGAAGCTTTCTTT	CASSLGFRGSTEAFF
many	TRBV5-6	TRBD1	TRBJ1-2	TGTGCCAGCAGCTGGGTGGGGACAGGGGAAGGCTACACCTTC	CASSWVGTGEGYTF
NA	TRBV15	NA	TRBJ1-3	TGTGCCACCAGCGTTCCCTCCGGAAACACCATATATTTT	CATSVPSGNTIYF
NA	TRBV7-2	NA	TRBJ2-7	TGTGCCAGCAGCTTAGTTGGAGGGAATATTGACGAGCAGTACTTC	CASSLVGGNIDEQYF
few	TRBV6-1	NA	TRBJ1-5	TGTGCCAGCAGTGACTTACACAACCTTAGCAATCAGCCCCAGCATTTT	CASSDLHNLSNQPQHF